This entry is about one TCR beta chain. Its antigen is undetermined. The data belong to a study of CD8 T cells in ankylosing spondylitis. Study-wide results and caveats: Within matched ankylosing spondylitis synovial fluid, disease-linked clones were reportedly significantly enriched. Within ankylosing spondylitis blood, a TCR beta motif made up of under 10 highly homologous variants appeared to be characteristic.

This CDR3 contains 16 residues. V lost 6 bases to trimming and J lost 2 bases; unmatched junction nucleotides: 11. Per the germline V gene, CDR1 is DFQATT and CDR2 is SNEGSKA (reference sequence). Making use of molecular barcodes, quantitative 5'-RACE generated TCR beta libraries. One entry per CDR3 protein, called by TCRdb with MiXCR from the 5' RACE reads. Of around 770,000 distinct CDR3 sequences listed, roughly 20% were seen once; the top ten hold about 20%. The rearrangement joins TRBV20-1 to TRBJ2-1; 9 nucleotides line up with TRBD1. This clonotype was obtained from a male donor with ankylosing spondylitis. The sample consisted of blood, either unsorted or a sorted T cell fraction (not recorded which). In DNA form, the CDR3 reads TGCAGTGCACACGCCCGGGGACAGGGTGCCTACAATGAGCAGTTCTTC. It encodes CSAHARGQGAYNEQFF.